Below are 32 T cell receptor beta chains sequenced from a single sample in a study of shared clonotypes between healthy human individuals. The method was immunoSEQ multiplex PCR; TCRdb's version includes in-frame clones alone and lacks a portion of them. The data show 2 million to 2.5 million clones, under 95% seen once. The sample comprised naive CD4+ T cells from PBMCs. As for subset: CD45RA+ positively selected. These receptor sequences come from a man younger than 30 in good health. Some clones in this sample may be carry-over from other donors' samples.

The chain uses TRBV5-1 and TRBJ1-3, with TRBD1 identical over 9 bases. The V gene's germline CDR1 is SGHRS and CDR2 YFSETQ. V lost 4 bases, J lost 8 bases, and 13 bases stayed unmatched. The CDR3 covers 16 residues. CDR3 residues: CASSLSSGTGRDTIYF. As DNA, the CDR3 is TGCGCCAGCAGCCTCTCCTCCGGGACAGGGCGGGACACCATATATTTT.

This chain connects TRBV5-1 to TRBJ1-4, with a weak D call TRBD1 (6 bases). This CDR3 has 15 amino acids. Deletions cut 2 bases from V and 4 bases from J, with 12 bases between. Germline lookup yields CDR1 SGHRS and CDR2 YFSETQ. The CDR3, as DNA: TGCGCCAGCAGCTTTGAGGGGGGGAATAATGAAAAACTGTTTTTT. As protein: CASSFEGGNNEKLFF. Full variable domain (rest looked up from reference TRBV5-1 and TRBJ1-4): KAGVTQTPRYLIKTRGQQVTLSCSPISGHRSVSWYQQTPGQGLQFLFEYFSETQRNKGNFPGRFSGRQFSNSRSEMNVSTLELGDSALYLCASSFEGGNNEKLFFGSGTQLSVL.

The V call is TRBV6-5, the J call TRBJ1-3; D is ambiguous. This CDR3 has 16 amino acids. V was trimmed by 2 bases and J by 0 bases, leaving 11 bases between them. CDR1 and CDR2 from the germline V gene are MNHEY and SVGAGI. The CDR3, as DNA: TGTGCCAGCAGTTACGGACGGCCGCTCTCTGGAAACACCATATATTTT. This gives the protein CASSYGRPLSGNTIYF.

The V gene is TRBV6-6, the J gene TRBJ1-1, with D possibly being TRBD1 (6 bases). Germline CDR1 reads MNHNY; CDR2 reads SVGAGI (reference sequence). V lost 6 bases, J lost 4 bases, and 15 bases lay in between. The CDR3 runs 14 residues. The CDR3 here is CASSPRGRGTEAFF. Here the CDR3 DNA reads TGTGCCAGCAGCCCAAGGGGCAGGGGCACTGAAGCTTTCTTT.

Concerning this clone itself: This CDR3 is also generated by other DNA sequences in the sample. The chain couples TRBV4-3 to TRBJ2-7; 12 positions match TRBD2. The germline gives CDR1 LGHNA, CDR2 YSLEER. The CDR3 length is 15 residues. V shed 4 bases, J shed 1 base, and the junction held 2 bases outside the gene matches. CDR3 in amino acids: CASSLGTSGSYEQYF. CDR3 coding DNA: TGCGCCAGCAGCCTCGGGACTAGCGGGTCCTACGAGCAGTACTTC.

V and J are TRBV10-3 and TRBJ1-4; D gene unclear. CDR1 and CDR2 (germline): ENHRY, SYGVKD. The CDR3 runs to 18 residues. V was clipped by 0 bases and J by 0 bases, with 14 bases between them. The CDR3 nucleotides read TGTGCCATCAGTGAGTCAGCACGGCTGATAACAACTAATGAAAAACTGTTTTTT. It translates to CAISESARLITTNEKLFF.

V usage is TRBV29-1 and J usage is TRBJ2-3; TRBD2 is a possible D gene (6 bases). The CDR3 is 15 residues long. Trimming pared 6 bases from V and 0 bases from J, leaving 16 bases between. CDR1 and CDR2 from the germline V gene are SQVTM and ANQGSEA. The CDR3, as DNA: TGCAGCGTAGCCCTGGGGACTCTAAGCACAGATACGCAGTATTTT. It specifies CSVALGTLSTDTQYF.

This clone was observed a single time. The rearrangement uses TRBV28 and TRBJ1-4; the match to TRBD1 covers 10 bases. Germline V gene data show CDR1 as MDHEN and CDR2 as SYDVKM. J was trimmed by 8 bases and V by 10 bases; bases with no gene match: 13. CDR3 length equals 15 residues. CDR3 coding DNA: TGTGCCATCGGGACAGGGGTTTTTTCTGAGGAAAAACTGTTTTTT. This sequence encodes CAIGTGVFSEEKLFF.

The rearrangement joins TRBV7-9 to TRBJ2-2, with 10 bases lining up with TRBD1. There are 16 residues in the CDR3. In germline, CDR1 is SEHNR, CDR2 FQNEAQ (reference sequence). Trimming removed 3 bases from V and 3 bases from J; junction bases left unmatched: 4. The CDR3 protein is CASSFRQGADTGELFF. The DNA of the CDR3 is TGTGCCAGCAGCTTCCGACAGGGGGCGGACACCGGGGAGCTGTTTTTT. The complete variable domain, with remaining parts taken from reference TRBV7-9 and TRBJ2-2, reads DTGVSQNPRHKITKRGQNVTFRCDPISEHNRLYWYRQTLGQGPEFLTYFQNEAQLEKSRLLSDRFSAERPKGSFSTLEIQRTEQGDSAMYLCASSFRQGADTGELFFGEGSRLTVL.

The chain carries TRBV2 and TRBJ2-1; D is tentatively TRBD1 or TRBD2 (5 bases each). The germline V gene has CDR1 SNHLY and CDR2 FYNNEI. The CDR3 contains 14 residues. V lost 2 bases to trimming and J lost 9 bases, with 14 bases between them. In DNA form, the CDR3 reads TGTGCCAGCAGTGAAAAGGGGAGCCTTAGTGAGCAGTTCTTC. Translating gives CASSEKGSLSEQFF.

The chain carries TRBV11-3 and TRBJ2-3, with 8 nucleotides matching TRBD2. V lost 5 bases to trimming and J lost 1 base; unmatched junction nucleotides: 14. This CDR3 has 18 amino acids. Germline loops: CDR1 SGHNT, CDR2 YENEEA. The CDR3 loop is CASSLTSGEGRGTDTQYF. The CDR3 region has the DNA TGTGCCAGCAGCCTTACTAGCGGAGAAGGGCGGGGCACAGATACGCAGTATTTT.

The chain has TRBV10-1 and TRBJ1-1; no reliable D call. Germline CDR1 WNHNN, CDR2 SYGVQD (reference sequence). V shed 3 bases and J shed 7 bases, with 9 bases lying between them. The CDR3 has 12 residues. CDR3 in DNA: TGCGCCAGCAGTGAACGAGGCTTTGAAGCTTTCTTT. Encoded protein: CASSERGFEAFF.

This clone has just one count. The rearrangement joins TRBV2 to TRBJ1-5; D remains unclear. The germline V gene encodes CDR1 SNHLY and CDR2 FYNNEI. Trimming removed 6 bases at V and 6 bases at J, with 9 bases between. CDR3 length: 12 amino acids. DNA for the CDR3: TGTGCCAGCAGGGTGGGCCGTCAGCCCCAGCATTTT. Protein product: CASRVGRQPQHF.

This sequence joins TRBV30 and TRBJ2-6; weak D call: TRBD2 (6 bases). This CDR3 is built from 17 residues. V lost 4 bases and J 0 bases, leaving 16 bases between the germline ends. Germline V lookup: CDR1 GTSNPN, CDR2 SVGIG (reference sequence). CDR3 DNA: TGTGCCTGGACCTCCGGACTAACCTCCTCTGGGGCCAACGTCCTGACTTTC. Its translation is CAWTSGLTSSGANVLTF. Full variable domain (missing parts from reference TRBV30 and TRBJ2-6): SQTIHQWPATLVQPVGSPLSLECTVEGTSNPNLYWYRQAAGRGLQLLFYSVGIGQISSEVPQNLSASRPQDRQFILSSKKLLLSDSGFYLCAWTSGLTSSGANVLTFGAGSRLTVL.

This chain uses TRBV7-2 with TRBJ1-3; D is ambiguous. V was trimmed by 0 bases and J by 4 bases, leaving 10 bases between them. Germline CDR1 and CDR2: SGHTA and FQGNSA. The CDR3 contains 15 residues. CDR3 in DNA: TGTGCCAGCAGCTTAGCCTCGAGTCAGGGAAACACCATATATTTT. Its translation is CASSLASSQGNTIYF.

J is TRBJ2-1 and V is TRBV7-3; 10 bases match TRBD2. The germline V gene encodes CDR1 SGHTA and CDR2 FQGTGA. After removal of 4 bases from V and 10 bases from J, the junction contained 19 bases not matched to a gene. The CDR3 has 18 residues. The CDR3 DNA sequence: TGTGCCAGCAGCTCACATCCGGGGGTAGCGGGAGGCCCCTCGGAGCAGTTCTTC. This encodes CASSSHPGVAGGPSEQFF.

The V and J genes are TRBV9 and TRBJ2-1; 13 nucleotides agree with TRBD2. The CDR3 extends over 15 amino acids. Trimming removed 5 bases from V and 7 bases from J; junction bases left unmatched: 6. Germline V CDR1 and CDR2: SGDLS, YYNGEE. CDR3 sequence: CASSWTSGSYNEQFF. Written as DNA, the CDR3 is TGTGCCAGCAGTTGGACTAGCGGGAGTTATAATGAGCAGTTCTTC.

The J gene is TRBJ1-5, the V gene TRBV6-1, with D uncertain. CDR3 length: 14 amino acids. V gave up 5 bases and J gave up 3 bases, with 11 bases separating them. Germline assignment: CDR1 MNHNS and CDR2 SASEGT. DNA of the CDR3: TGTGCCAGCAGTACCCAACCTTACAATCAGCCCCAGCATTTT. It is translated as CASSTQPYNQPQHF.

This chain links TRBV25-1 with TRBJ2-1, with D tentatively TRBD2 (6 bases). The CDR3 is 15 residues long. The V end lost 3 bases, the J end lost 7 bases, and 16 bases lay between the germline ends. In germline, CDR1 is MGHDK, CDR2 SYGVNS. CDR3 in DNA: TGTGCCAGCAGTGAGGGCTCCGGGACTCGTAATGAGCAGTTCTTC. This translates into CASSEGSGTRNEQFF.

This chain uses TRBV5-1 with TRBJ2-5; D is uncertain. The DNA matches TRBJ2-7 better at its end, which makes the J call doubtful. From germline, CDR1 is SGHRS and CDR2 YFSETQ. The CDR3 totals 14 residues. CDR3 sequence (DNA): TGCGCCAGCAGCTTGTCGCCAGGCACCTACGAGCAGTACTTC. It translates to CASSLSPGTYEQYF.

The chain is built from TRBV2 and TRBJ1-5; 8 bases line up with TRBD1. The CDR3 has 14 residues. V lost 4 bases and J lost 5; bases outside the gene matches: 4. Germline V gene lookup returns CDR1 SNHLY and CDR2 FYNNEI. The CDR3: CASSGQGAYQPQHF. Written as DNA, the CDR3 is TGTGCCAGCAGTGGTCAGGGGGCGTATCAGCCCCAGCATTTT.

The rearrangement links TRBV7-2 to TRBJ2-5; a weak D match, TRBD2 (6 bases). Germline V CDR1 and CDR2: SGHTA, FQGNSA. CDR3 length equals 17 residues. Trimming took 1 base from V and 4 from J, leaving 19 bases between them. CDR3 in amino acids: CASSLGPGRGIGETQYF. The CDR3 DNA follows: TGTGCCAGCAGCTTAGGACCGGGACGCGGGATAGGAGAGACCCAGTACTTC.

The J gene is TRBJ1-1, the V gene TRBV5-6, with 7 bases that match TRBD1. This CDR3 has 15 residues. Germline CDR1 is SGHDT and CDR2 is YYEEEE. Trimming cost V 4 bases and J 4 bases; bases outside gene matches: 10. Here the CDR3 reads CASSPIQGRGTEAFF. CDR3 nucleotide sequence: TGTGCCAGCAGCCCCATACAGGGGCGCGGCACTGAAGCTTTCTTT.

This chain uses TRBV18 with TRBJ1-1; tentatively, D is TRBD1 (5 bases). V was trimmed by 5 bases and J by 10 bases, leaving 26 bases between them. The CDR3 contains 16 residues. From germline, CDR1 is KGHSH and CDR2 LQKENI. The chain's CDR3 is CASSGAEGAHSRRAFF. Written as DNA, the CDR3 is TGTGCCAGCTCAGGGGCCGAGGGTGCCCACAGCCGGCGAGCTTTCTTT.

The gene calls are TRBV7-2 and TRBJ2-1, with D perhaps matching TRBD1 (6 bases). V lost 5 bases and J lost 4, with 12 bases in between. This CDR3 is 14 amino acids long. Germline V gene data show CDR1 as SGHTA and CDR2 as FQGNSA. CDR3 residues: CASSPQGPYNEQFF. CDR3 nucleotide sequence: TGTGCCAGCAGCCCACAGGGACCGTACAATGAGCAGTTCTTC.

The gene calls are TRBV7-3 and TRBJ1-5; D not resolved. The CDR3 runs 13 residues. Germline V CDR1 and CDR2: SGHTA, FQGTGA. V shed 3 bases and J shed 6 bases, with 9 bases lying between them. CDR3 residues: CASSFQWGQPQHF. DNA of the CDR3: TGTGCCAGCAGCTTCCAATGGGGTCAGCCCCAGCATTTT.

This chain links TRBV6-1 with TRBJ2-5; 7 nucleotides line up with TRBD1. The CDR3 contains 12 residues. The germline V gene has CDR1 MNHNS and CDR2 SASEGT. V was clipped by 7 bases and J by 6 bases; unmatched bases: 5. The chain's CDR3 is CASIGTVKTQYF. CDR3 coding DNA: TGTGCCAGCATCGGGACAGTTAAGACCCAGTACTTC.

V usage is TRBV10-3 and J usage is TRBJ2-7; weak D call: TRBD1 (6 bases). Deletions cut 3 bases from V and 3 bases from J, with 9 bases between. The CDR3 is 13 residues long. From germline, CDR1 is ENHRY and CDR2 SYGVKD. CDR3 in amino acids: CAISETGIYEQYF. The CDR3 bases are TGTGCCATCAGTGAAACAGGGATCTACGAGCAGTACTTC.

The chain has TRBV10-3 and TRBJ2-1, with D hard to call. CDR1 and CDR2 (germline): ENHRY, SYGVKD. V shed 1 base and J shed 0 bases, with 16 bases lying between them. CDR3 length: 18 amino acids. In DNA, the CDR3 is TGTGCCATCAGTGAGTTTCACGCGGCGGCCAGCTCCTACAATGAGCAGTTCTTC. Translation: CAISEFHAAASSYNEQFF.

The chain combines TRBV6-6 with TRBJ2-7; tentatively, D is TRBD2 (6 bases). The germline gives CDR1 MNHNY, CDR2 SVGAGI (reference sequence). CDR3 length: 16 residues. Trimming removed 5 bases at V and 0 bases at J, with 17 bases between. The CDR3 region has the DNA TGTGCCAGCAGTCCTCGCGGAGGGGCTGTCTCCTACGAGCAGTACTTC. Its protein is CASSPRGGAVSYEQYF.

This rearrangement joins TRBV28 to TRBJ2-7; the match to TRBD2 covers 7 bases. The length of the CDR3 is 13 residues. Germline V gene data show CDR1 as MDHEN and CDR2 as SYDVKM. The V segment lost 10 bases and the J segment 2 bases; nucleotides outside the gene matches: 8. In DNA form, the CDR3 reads TGTGCCACCCTGGGAGGGATTACCTACGAGCAGTACTTC. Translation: CATLGGITYEQYF.

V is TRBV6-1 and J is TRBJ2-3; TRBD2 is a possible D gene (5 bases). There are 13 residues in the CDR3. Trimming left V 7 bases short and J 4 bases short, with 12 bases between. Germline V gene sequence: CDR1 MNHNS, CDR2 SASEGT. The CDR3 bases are TGTGCCAGCACCCACCCGGGATCAGATACGCAGTATTTT. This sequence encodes CASTHPGSDTQYF.